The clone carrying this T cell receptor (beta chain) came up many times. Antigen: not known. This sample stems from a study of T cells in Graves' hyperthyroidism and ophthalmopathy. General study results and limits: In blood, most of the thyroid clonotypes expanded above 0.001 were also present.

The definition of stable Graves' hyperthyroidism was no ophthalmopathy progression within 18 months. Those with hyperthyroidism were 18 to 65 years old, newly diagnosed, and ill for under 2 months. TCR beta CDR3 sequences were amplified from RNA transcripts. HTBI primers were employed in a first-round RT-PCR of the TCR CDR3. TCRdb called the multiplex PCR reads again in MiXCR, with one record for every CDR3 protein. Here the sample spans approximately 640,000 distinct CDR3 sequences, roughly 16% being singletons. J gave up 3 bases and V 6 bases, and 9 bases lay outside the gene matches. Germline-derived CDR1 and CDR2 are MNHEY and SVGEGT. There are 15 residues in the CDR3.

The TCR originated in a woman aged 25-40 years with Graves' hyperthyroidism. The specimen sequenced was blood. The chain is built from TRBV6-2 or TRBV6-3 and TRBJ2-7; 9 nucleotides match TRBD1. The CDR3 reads CASSSPGQGDYEQYF. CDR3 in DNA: TGTGCCAGCAGCTCCCCGGGACAGGGAGACTACGAGCAGTACTTC.